Presented here are 21 T cell receptor beta chains from one specimen sequenced in a study of blood T cell repertoires in COVID-19. Profiling relied on immunoSEQ multiplex PCR, and the TCRdb table lists in-frame clones only, not all of them. This table has over 350,000 clones, approximately 88% appearing once. Sequencing was done on a sample of PBMCs or T cells enriched from blood (not recorded which). The receptors stem from a woman aged 30 to 39 with acute COVID-19.

The V gene is TRBV9, the J gene TRBJ2-1; TRBD2 agrees at 13 bases. The junction had 23 bases not matched to a gene; V was cut back by 4 bases and J by 4 bases. The CDR3 spans 22 residues. Germline CDR1 and CDR2: SGDLS and YYNGEE. The CDR3 coding sequence is TGTGCCAGCAGCTCGCGTCCCCCTCAACCGGGACTAGCGGGGAAGCCGTACAATGAGCAGTTCTTC. Translated: CASSSRPPQPGLAGKPYNEQFF. The complete variable domain, with remaining parts taken from reference TRBV9 and TRBJ2-1, reads DSGVTQTPKHLITATGQRVTLRCSPRSGDLSVYWYQQSLDQGLQFLIQYYNGEERAKGNILERFSAQQFPDLHSELNLSSLELGDSALYFCASSSRPPQPGLAGKPYNEQFFGPGTRLTVL.

The V call is TRBV4-1, the J call TRBJ1-1; tentative D call: TRBD1 (5 bases). This CDR3 comprises 17 residues. V was cut by 0 bases and J by 0 bases, with 14 bases left in between. Germline V gene lookup returns CDR1 MGHRA and CDR2 YSYEKL. CDR3 nucleotide sequence: TGCGCCAGCAGCCAAGAACCGGGGGTTTATATGAACACTGAAGCTTTCTTT. It translates to CASSQEPGVYMNTEAFF.

The chain links TRBV18 to TRBJ2-5; the D is unclear. The ends were cut back, 5 bases at V and 2 bases at J, with 9 bases in the middle. The CDR3 contains 13 residues. Germline V lookup: CDR1 KGHSH, CDR2 LQKENI. The CDR3 protein is CASSSALQETQYF. Here the CDR3 DNA reads TGTGCCAGCTCATCCGCGCTACAAGAGACCCAGTACTTC.

The chain has TRBV20-1 and TRBJ1-2, with D possibly being TRBD1 (5 bases). The germline CDR1 and CDR2 sequences are DFQATT and SNEGSKA (reference sequence). This CDR3 comprises 12 residues. Between the trimmed V and J ends, which lost 3 bases and 7 bases, there was a span of 12 bases. The CDR3 nucleotides read TGCAGTGCTAGTGACAGTAACCGTGGCTACACCTTC. Its translation is CSASDSNRGYTF.

The chain employs TRBV4-1 and TRBJ2-1; 8 bases are shared with TRBD2. V gave up 2 bases and J gave up 2 bases; unmatched junction bases: 8. Germline CDR1 reads MGHRA; CDR2 reads YSYEKL. The CDR3 is 17 amino acids. CDR3 region: CASSQSGLASAYNEQFF. DNA for the CDR3: TGCGCCAGCAGCCAATCCGGACTAGCTTCGGCCTACAATGAGCAGTTCTTC.

The CDR3 bases are TGTGCCAGTACCATCGGAGGTACAACTAATGAAAAACTGTTTTTT. Its protein is CASTIGGTTNEKLFF. V is TRBV19 and J is TRBJ1-4; unclear D gene. The CDR3 runs to 15 residues. Trimming pared 7 bases from V and 0 bases from J, leaving 12 bases between. Per the germline V gene, CDR1 is LNHDA and CDR2 is SQIVND (reference sequence).

The chain employs TRBV7-9 and TRBJ2-2, with TRBD1 matching over 7 bases. Germline-derived CDR1 and CDR2 are SEHNR and FQNEAQ (reference sequence). The ends lost 5 bases at V and 6 bases at J; junction bases unmatched: 9. This CDR3 spans 15 amino acids. The chain's CDR3 is CASSHLKGAAGELFF. CDR3 nucleotides: TGTGCCAGCAGCCACCTCAAGGGGGCCGCCGGGGAGCTGTTTTTT.

The chain employs TRBV27 and TRBJ1-6; tentatively, D is TRBD1 (5 bases). Trimming took off 3 bases at V and 1 base at J, with 22 bases between the two ends. The CDR3 totals 20 residues. Germline-derived CDR1 and CDR2 are MNHEY and SMNVEV (reference sequence). Written as DNA, the CDR3 is TGTGCCAGCAGTTTTGGGAGCTCCGGGATTGGGGGGTCCTATAATTCACCCCTCCACTTT. It yields the protein CASSFGSSGIGGSYNSPLHF.

The rearrangement uses TRBV3-1 (or the pseudogene TRBV3-2) and TRBJ2-4, with 9 nucleotides matching TRBD1. The trim removed 3 bases at V and 9 bases at J, leaving 6 bases unmatched. The germline gives CDR1 LGHDT, CDR2 YNNKEL (reference sequence). CDR3 length: 14 residues. This CDR3 is CASSHRQGEAIQYF. The DNA of the CDR3 is TGTGCCAGCAGCCATCGACAGGGGGAGGCCATTCAGTACTTC.

The V and J genes are TRBV28 and TRBJ1-5; no definite D call. The CDR3 has 11 amino acids. V lost 4 bases and J lost 7, with 5 bases in between. Germline values: CDR1 MDHEN, CDR2 SYDVKM. The CDR3 nucleotides read TGTGCCAGCAGTTCTAAGCAGCCCCAGCATTTT. Translating it yields CASSSKQPQHF.

Written as DNA, the CDR3 is TGTGCCAGCAGCTTAAATCCTGGCCAAAATCAGCCCCAGCATTTT. Translating gives CASSLNPGQNQPQHF. The chain joins TRBV7-2 to TRBJ1-5; D unclear. Trimming left V 2 bases short and J 4 bases short, with 12 bases between. In germline, CDR1 is SGHTA, CDR2 FQGNSA. The CDR3 extends over 15 amino acids.

This chain connects TRBV6-5 to TRBJ1-2; D is ambiguous. The CDR3 is 13 residues long. V was trimmed by 11 bases and J by 5 bases, leaving 18 bases between them. Germline V CDR1 and CDR2: MNHEY, SVGAGI. The CDR3 region has the DNA TGTGCCCTGCTTGGGTATGGCAGGTATGGCTACACCTTC. Encoded protein: CALLGYGRYGYTF.

V usage is TRBV3-1 (or the pseudogene TRBV3-2) and J usage is TRBJ1-6, with no clear D. Trimming removed 6 bases from V and 5 bases from J, with 11 bases in between. Germline V lookup: CDR1 LGHDT, CDR2 YNNKEL (reference sequence). The CDR3 is 14 residues long. CDR3 nucleotides: TGTGCCAGCAGTAAGCAGGTGAATAATTCACCCCTCCACTTT. Translating gives CASSKQVNNSPLHF.

The V and J genes are TRBV5-1 and TRBJ1-4; TRBD1 might be the D (6 bases). The germline V gene has CDR1 SGHRS and CDR2 YFSETQ. Trimming pared 1 base from V and 6 bases from J, leaving 10 bases between. The CDR3 runs to 14 residues. In nucleotides, the CDR3 is TGCGCCAGCAGCTTGACAGGGTTGGATGAAAAACTGTTTTTT. The encoded protein is CASSLTGLDEKLFF. Looking up the rest from reference TRBV5-1 and TRBJ1-4 gives the full variable domain: KAGVTQTPRYLIKTRGQQVTLSCSPISGHRSVSWYQQTPGQGLQFLFEYFSETQRNKGNFPGRFSGRQFSNSRSEMNVSTLELGDSALYLCASSLTGLDEKLFFGSGTQLSVL.

This clone was found once. The V and J genes are TRBV28 and TRBJ1-6; TRBD1 matches at 7 bases. In germline, CDR1 is MDHEN, CDR2 SYDVKM. The CDR3 totals 12 residues. V was clipped by 5 bases and J by 11 bases; unmatched bases: 3. The CDR3 bases are TGTGCCAGCAGTCAGGGGGTTGCACCCCTCCACTTT. Encoded protein: CASSQGVAPLHF.

This clone showed up just once. The J gene is TRBJ2-7, the V gene TRBV29-1; 7 positions match TRBD1. Germline CDR1 and CDR2: SQVTM and ANQGSEA. J gave up 0 bases and V 6 bases, and 5 bases lay outside the gene matches. The length of the CDR3 is 13 residues. The DNA of the CDR3 is TGCAGCGTGAGACGGGACAGCTCCTACGAGCAGTACTTC. Translation: CSVRRDSSYEQYF.

This chain uses TRBV4-1 with TRBJ1-1; D perhaps matches TRBD1 (5 bases). Germline V gives CDR1 MGHRA, CDR2 YSYEKL. CDR3 length equals 14 residues. V lost 3 bases and J 2 bases, leaving 10 bases between the germline ends. The chain's CDR3 is CASSHDSSNTEAFF. DNA of the CDR3: TGCGCCAGCAGCCACGACAGTTCTAACACTGAAGCTTTCTTT.

CDR3 residues: CAIRGGMVEKLFF. The CDR3 DNA is TGTGCCATCAGAGGGGGCATGGTTGAAAAACTGTTTTTT. The chain couples TRBV10-3 to TRBJ1-4; 7 positions agree with TRBD1. CDR3 size: 13 residues. The germline gives CDR1 ENHRY, CDR2 SYGVKD. The ends lost 6 bases at V and 7 bases at J; junction bases unmatched: 5.

This sequence joins TRBV7-8 and TRBJ2-3; D uncertain. Germline-derived CDR1 and CDR2 are SGHVS and FQNEAQ. The V end lost 3 bases, the J end lost 2 bases, and 9 bases lay between the germline ends. The CDR3 covers 14 residues. As DNA, the CDR3 is TGTGCCAGCAGCTTCGAGTCTGCCACAGATACGCAGTATTTT. Protein: CASSFESATDTQYF.

A few counts support this clone. V usage is TRBV29-1 and J usage is TRBJ1-1; the D is unclear. The CDR3 totals 18 residues. Trimming cost V 4 bases and J 0 bases, with 24 bases left between them. Per the germline V gene, CDR1 is SQVTM and CDR2 is ANQGSEA. CDR3 sequence reads: CSVAITGQTLALNTEAFF. The CDR3 bases are TGCAGCGTTGCAATAACGGGTCAAACTCTAGCCTTGAACACTGAAGCTTTCTTT.

V gene TRBV5-5 combines with J gene TRBJ2-1; 12 bases agree with TRBD2. The CDR3 length is 16 residues. With 4 bases clipped from V and 8 bases from J, the junction kept 10 bases outside the gene matches. Germline V gene lookup returns CDR1 SGHKS and CDR2 YYEKEE (reference sequence). The CDR3 loop is CASSRIASGGAYEQFF. The CDR3 bases are TGTGCCAGCAGCCGCATAGCTAGCGGGGGGGCTTATGAGCAGTTCTTC.